The rows below give T cell receptor beta chains drawn from one sample of a study of blood T cells in healthy people across ages. TCRdb re-called the 5' RACE reads through MiXCR, storing one row per CDR3 protein. The sample shows 1.8 million or so distinct CDR3 sequences, around 42% of them seen only once. The sequenced sample was blood. Every receptor here comes from a human donor in good health. Each CDR3 is given with its conserved first and last residue. A D gene is named only where the DNA matches it firmly. Expanded clones get a size class; other rows say once, few or many, or leave the size out.

TRBD2	TRBV6-6	NA	TRBJ2-2	TGTGCCAGCAGTCCAACTAGCGGGGGGGCTTCCGGGGAGCTGTTTTTT	CASSPTSGGASGELFF
TRBD2	TRBV20-1	many	TRBJ2-5	TGCAGTGCTAGATCTAGCGGGGGCCTCCAGTACTTC	CSARSSGGLQYF
NA	TRBV15	NA	TRBJ2-1	TGTGCCACCAGCAGAGTACGAAGGGAACCTTGGACCCAGTTCTTC	CATSRVRREPWTQFF
NA	TRBV27	NA	TRBJ1-2	TGTGCCAGCACGCCGGGTGGTTCTAACTATGGCTACACCTTC	CASTPGGSNYGYTF
TRBD1	TRBV24-1	few	TRBJ2-5	TGTGCCACCAGTGAACCAGGGGGCCGGGAGACCCAGTACTTC	CATSEPGGRETQYF
NA	TRBV29-1	NA	TRBJ2-3	TGCAGCGCGGCAGGGGCAAGCACAGATACGCAGTATTTT	CSAAGASTDTQYF
TRBD2	TRBV4-3	NA	TRBJ2-3	TGCGCCAGCAGCCGATCTCCGGGACTAGCGGACACAGATACGCAGTATTTT	CASSRSPGLADTDTQYF
TRBD1	TRBV7-6	NA	TRBJ1-4	TGTGCCAGCAGCCATCAACAGGGGGCGTATGAAAAACTGTTTTTT	CASSHQQGAYEKLFF
TRBD1	TRBV6-1	NA	TRBJ1-1	TGTGCCAGCAGTGACCGACAGGGAGGAGACGCTGAAGCTTTCTTT	CASSDRQGGDAEAFF
NA	TRBV4-1	NA	TRBJ2-7	TGCGCCAGCAGCCAATATCCCCTAAGGGTTGCGGGACATGAGCAGTACTTC	CASSQYPLRVAGHEQYF
TRBD1	TRBV24-1	NA	TRBJ2-7	TGTGCCACCAGTGCTCCCGGGACAGGCTACGAGCAGTACTTC	CATSAPGTGYEQYF
TRBD2	TRBV29-1	NA	TRBJ2-3	TGCAGCGTTATAGCGGGGGGGAGCACAGATACGCAGTATTTT	CSVIAGGSTDTQYF
TRBD2	TRBV7-3	few	TRBJ2-3	TGTGCCAGCACCAGGGCGGGGGGCAGCACAGATACGCAGTATTTT	CASTRAGGSTDTQYF
TRBD1	TRBV4-2	NA	TRBJ2-7	TGTGCCAGCAGCCTCCCGGGACAGGGTGGCTACGAGCAGTACTTC	CASSLPGQGGYEQYF
NA	TRBV29-1	NA	TRBJ2-5	TGCAGCGTTTTCAAGGGGGTAAAAGAGACCCAGTACTTC	CSVFKGVKETQYF
TRBD2	TRBV3-1	NA	TRBJ2-2	TGTGCCAGCAGCCAAGATGGCGGGGGGCTCACCGGGGAGCTGTTTTTT	CASSQDGGGLTGELFF
NA	TRBV2	few	TRBJ2-3	TGTGCCAGCAGTGAAAGAATAACAGATACGCAGTATTTT	CASSERITDTQYF
NA	TRBV20-1	few	TRBJ2-3	TGCAGTCCCCTAAAGGGCGGGGTGGCAGATACGCAGTATTTT	CSPLKGGVADTQYF
NA	TRBV7-9	NA	TRBJ2-3	TGTGCCAGCAGCTACAGGGCTACAGATACGCAGTATTTT	CASSYRATDTQYF
NA	TRBV4-1	NA	TRBJ2-4	TGCGCCAGCAGCCAAGTGGGAAGGGGGGGCGGAAACATTCAGTACTTC	CASSQVGRGGGNIQYF
NA	TRBV29-1	few	TRBJ2-1	TGCAGCGTTGAAAATCGCGTAGGCTACAATGAGCAGTTCTTC	CSVENRVGYNEQFF
TRBD2	TRBV20-1	few	TRBJ2-7	TGCAGTGCTGCTAAAGCGGGAGCCACCTACGAGCAGTACTTC	CSAAKAGATYEQYF
NA	TRBV6-2/TRBV6-3	NA	TRBJ2-1	TGTGCCAGCACCCCGGAGGGGGTTTACAATGAGCAGTTCTTC	CASTPEGVYNEQFF
NA	TRBV5-1	few	TRBJ1-2	TGCGCCAGCAGCTTACAGCCTTCAGCTAACTATGGCTACACCTTC	CASSLQPSANYGYTF
NA	TRBV6-6	NA	TRBJ1-1	TGTGCCAGCAGTTACTTCGGCGGGAAGAACACTGAAGCTTTCTTT	CASSYFGGKNTEAFF
TRBD1	TRBV13	once	TRBJ2-7	TGTGCCAGCAGAGAGGGGACAGGGGAGCAGTACTTC	CASREGTGEQYF
TRBD1	TRBV27	NA	TRBJ2-3	TGTGCCAGCAGTTTATCGGGACAGGGGAGAGTGAGCACAGATACGCAGTATTTT	CASSLSGQGRVSTDTQYF
NA	TRBV25-1	NA	TRBJ2-7	TGTGCCAGCAGTGATCTTACTCGACAGGGAGGGGGGTACGAGCAGTACTTC	CASSDLTRQGGGYEQYF
NA	TRBV7-2	NA	TRBJ2-1	TGTGCCAGCAGCTTAGTGCCGATTTTTTCGGCCCGCCGAAGCTCCTACAATGAGCAGTTCTTC	CASSLVPIFSARRSSYNEQFF
NA	TRBV10-3	few	TRBJ1-1	TGTGCCATCAGACAGGGAATGAACACTGAAGCTTTCTTT	CAIRQGMNTEAFF
NA	TRBV4-1	NA	TRBJ1-3	TGCGCCAGCAGCCAAGGGGACGCTGGAAACACCATATATTTT	CASSQGDAGNTIYF
NA	TRBV7-9	many	TRBJ1-1	TGTGCCAGCAGCTTAGGCGGGAGGACTGAAGCTTTCTTT	CASSLGGRTEAFF